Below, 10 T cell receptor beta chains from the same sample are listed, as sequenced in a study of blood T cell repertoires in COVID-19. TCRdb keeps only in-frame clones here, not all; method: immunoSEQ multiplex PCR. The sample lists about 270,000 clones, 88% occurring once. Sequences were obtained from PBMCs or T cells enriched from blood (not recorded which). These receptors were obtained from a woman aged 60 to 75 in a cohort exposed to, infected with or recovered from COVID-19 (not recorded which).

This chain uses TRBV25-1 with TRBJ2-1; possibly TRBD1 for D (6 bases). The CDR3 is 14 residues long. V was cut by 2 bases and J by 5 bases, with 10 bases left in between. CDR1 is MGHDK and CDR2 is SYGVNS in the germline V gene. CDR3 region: CASSELNRDNEQFF. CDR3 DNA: TGTGCCAGCAGTGAACTCAACAGGGACAATGAGCAGTTCTTC.

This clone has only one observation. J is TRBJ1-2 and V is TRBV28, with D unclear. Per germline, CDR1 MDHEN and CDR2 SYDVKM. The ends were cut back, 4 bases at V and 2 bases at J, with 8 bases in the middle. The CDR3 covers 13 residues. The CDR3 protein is CASSSHENYGYTF. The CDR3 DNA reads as TGTGCCAGCAGTTCACACGAAAACTATGGCTACACCTTC.

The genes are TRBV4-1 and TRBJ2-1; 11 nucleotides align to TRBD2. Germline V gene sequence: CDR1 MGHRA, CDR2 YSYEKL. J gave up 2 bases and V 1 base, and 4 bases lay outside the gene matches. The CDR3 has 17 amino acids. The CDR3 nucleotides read TGCGCCAGCAGCCAAGGAACGGGACTAGCGGCCTACAATGAGCAGTTCTTC. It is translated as CASSQGTGLAAYNEQFF.

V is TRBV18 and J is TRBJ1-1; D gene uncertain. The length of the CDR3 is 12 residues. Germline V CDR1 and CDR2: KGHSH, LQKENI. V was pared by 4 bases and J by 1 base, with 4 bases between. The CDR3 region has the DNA TGTGCCAGCTCACTATCGAACACTGAAGCTTTCTTT. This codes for CASSLSNTEAFF. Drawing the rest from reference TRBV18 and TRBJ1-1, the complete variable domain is NAGVMQNPRHLVRRRGQEARLRCSPMKGHSHVYWYRQLPEEGLKFMVYLQKENIIDESGMPKERFSAEFPKEGPSILRIQQVVRGDSAAYFCASSLSNTEAFFGQGTRLTVV.

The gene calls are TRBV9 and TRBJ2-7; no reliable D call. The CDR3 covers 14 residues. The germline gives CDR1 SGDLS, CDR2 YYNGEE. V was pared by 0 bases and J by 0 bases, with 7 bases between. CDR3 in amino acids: CASSVGPGSYEQYF. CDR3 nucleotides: TGTGCCAGCAGCGTAGGTCCAGGCTCCTACGAGCAGTACTTC.

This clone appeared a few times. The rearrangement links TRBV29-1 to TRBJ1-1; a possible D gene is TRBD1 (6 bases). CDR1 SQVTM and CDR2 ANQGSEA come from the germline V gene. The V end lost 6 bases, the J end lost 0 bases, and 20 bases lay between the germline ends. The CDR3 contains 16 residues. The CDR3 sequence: CSVEDRRRPVNTEAFF. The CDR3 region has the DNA TGCAGCGTCGAGGACAGACGAAGACCCGTGAACACTGAAGCTTTCTTT.

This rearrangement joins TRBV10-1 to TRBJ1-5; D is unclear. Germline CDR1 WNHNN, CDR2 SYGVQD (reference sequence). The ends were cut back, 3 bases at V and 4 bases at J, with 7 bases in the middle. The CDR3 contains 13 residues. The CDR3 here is CASSEDWNQPQHF. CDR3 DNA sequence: TGCGCCAGCAGTGAAGACTGGAATCAGCCCCAGCATTTT.

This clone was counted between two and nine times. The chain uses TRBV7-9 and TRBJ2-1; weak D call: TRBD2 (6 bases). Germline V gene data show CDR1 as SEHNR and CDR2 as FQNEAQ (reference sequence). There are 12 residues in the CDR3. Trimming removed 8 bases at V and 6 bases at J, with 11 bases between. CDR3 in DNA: TGTGCCAGCGGGAGGAACTTCAATGAGCAGTTCTTC. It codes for CASGRNFNEQFF.

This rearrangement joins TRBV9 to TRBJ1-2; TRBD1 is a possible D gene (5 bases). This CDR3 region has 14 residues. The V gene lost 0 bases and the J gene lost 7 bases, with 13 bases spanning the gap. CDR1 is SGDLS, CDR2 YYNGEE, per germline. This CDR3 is CASSVEDSRLGYTF. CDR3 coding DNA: TGTGCCAGCAGCGTAGAAGACAGCAGACTTGGCTACACCTTC.

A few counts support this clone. CDR3 sequence reads: CASSLQLWEAGGVYEQYF. CDR3 DNA sequence: TGTGCCAGCAGTCTACAACTATGGGAAGCGGGAGGGGTCTACGAGCAGTACTTC. This chain uses TRBV6-6 with TRBJ2-7; 10 nucleotides line up with TRBD2. V shed 5 bases and J 3 bases; nucleotides not matched to a gene: 16. The CDR3 runs to 18 residues. Germline-derived CDR1 and CDR2 are MNHNY and SVGAGI (reference sequence).